This T cell receptor beta chain appears in the sequencing data of a study of blood T cell repertoires in COVID-19. The repertoire was sequenced with immunoSEQ multiplex PCR; TCRdb's copy has only in-frame clones and lacks some. This table has around 200,000 clones, roughly 85% appearing once. All enrollees were about 18 to 89 years old and from about 24 US areas. The sequenced material came from PBMCs or T cells enriched from blood (not recorded which). This receptor was taken from a man in his forties or fifties who had recovered from COVID-19.

The CDR3 loop is CASSIGGTSGSSYEQYF. CDR3 DNA sequence: TGTGCCAGTAGTATAGGCGGGACTAGCGGTAGCTCCTACGAGCAGTACTTC. The chain combines TRBV19 with TRBJ2-7; TRBD2 matches at 11 bases. Trimming at V came to 1 base and at J to 0 bases, leaving 5 bases not matched to a gene. The CDR3 covers 17 residues. The germline V gene has CDR1 LNHDA and CDR2 SQIVND (reference sequence).